This section outlines one T cell receptor beta chain sequence together with its context. Its antigen is unidentified. With 6 bases clipped from V and 0 bases from J, the junction kept 11 bases outside the gene matches. This CDR3 is 16 amino acids long. CDR1 and CDR2 from the germline V gene are KGHSH and LQKENI. This sample was taken from a study of T cell responses to AZD1222 COVID-19 vaccine. Whole-study findings and limits: As reported, nearly half of all spike-specific TCRs target variant regions that are unmutated. Donors were mostly white British, more females; clonal diversity possibly underestimated. Spike-specific TCR breadth and depth rose after two AZD1222 doses.

Sequencing was performed with immunoSEQ multiplex PCR; in TCRdb, only in-frame clones are kept and a portion is missing. The repertoire holds more than 100,000 clones, with nearly 90% as singletons. The receptor was isolated from an adult in good health. This specimen consisted of peripheral blood, obtained on day 0 of AZD1222 vaccination. The chain employs TRBV18 and TRBJ2-7, with 7 bases lining up with TRBD2. CDR3 in amino acids: CASSPVGGGTSYEQYF. CDR3 sequence (DNA): TGTGCCAGCTCCCCGGTGGGCGGGGGTACCTCCTACGAGCAGTACTTC.